The T cell receptor (beta chain) under discussion was sequenced for a study of T cells in Graves' hyperthyroidism and ophthalmopathy. Germline assignment: CDR1 SGHVS and CDR2 FNYEAQ. This CDR3 region has 15 residues. Trimming removed 1 base from V and 5 bases from J, with 12 bases in between. Amplification targeted TCR beta CDR3 regions from RNA transcripts. The HTBI primer set was used in a first-round RT-PCR of the TCR CDR3. TCRdb independently ran MiXCR on the multiplex PCR reads; one entry per CDR3 protein. The data hold about 480,000 distinct CDR3 sequences, with under 15% observed a single time. In this sample, this clonotype turned up many times. Diagnosis of hyperthyroidism was new in patients aged 18 to 65, and its duration was under 2 months.

The sequencing sample was made of blood. The chain combines TRBV7-6 with TRBJ2-1, with D maybe TRBD2 (5 bases). This clonotype was obtained from a woman between 18 and 30 years old with Graves' hyperthyroidism. DNA of the CDR3: TGTGCCAGCAGCTTAGATGTAGGACTTAACAATGAGCAGTTCTTC. It is translated as CASSLDVGLNNEQFF. The full variable domain, rest sourced from reference TRBV7-6 and TRBJ2-1, is GAGVSQSPRYKVTKRGQDVALRCDPISGHVSLYWYRQALGQGPEFLTYFNYEAQQDKSGLPNDRFSAERPEGSISTLTIQRTEQRDSAMYRCASSLDVGLNNEQFFGPGTRLTVL.